This T cell receptor (beta chain) was sequenced for a study of a mutant IDH1 vaccine in newly diagnosed glioma. Study-wide background: During weeks 1, 3, 5, 7, 11, 15, 19 and 23, patients received eight vaccinations. Vaccination followed radiotherapy alone by 4-6 weeks, or accompanied temozolomide cycles. The treated group averaged approximately 42 years old and was about 60% male, around 38% female.

About this clone itself: What it binds is unknown.

Here immunoSEQ multiplex PCR was the method, and the copy in TCRdb shows in-frame clones only, minus some. The repertoire holds some 40,000 clones, with approximately 80% as singletons. Germline V gene sequence: CDR1 SGDLS, CDR2 YYNGEE. Trimming removed 4 bases at V and 7 bases at J, with 27 bases between. This CDR3 has 18 residues. Time point in this sample: week 11, during vaccination. What each vaccine dose contained was 300 ug of mutant IDH1 20-mer peptide, accompanied by topical imiquimod. New WHO grade 3 or 4 astrocytomas that were IDH1-mutant and ATRX-lost occurred in the donors. The origin of this receptor is a woman aged 25-40 years with glioma. Some clones in this sample may be carry-over from other donors' samples. V is TRBV9 and J is TRBJ2-1; perhaps TRBD2 as D (8 bases). The specimen comprised peripheral blood mononuclear cells (PBMCs), sampled from a glioma patient whose treatment included an IDH1 peptide vaccine. CDR3 sequence (DNA): TGTGCCAGCAGCCCCCGCGGGGCTAGCGGGCCACAGGGGAATGAGCAGTTCTTC. It codes for CASSPRGASGPQGNEQFF.